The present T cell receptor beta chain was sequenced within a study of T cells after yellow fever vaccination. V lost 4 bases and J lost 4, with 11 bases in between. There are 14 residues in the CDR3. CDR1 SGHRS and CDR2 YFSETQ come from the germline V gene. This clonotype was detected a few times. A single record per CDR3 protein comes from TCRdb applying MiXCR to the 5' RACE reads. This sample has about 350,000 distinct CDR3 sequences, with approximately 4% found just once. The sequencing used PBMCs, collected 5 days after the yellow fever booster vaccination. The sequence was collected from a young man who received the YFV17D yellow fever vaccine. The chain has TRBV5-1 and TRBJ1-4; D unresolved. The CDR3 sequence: CASSRGGYNEKLFF. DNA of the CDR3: TGCGCCAGCAGCCGAGGTGGTTATAATGAAAAACTGTTTTTT.